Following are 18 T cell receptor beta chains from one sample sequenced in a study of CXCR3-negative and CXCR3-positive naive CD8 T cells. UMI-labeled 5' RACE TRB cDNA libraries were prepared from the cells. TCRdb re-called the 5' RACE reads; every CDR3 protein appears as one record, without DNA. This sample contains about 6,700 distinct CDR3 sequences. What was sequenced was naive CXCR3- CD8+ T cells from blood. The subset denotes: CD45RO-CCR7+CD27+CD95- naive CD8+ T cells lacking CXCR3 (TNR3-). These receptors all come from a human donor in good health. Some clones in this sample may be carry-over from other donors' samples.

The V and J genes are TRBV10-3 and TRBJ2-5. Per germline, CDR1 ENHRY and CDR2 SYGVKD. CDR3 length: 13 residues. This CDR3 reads CAIRSAVQDTQYF.

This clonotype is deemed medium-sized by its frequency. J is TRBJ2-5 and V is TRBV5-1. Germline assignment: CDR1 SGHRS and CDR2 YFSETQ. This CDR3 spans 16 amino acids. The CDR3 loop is CASSLAKGEYQETQYF.

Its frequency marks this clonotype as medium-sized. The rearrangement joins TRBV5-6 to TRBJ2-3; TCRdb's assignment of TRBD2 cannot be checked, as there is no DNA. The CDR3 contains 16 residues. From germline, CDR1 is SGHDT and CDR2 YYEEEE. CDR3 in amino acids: CASSPVLAGGSDTQYF.

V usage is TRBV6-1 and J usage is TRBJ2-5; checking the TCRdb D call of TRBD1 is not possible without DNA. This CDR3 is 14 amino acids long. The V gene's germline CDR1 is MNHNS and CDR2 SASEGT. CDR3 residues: CASSPQGNQETQYF.

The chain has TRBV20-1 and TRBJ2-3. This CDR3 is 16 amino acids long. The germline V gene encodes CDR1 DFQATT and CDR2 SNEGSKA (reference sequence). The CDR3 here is CSARDFALDGPDTQYF.

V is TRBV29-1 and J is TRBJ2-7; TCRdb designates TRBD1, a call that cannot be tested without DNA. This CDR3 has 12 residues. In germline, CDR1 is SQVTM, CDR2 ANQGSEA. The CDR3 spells CSVPTGMHEQYF.

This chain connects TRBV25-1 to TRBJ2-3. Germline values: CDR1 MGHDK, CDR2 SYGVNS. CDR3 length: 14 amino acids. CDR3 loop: CASSETGATDTQYF. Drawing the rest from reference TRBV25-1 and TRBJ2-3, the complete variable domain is EADIYQTPRYLVIGTGKKITLECSQTMGHDKMYWYQQDPGMELHLIHYSYGVNSTEKGDLSSESTVSRIRTEHFPLTLESARPSHTSQYLCASSETGATDTQYFGPGTRLTVL.

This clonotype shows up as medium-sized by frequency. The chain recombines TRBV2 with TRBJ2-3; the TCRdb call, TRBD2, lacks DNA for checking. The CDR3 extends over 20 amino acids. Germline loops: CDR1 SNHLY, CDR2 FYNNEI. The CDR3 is CASSVQLAGGMTHRTDTQYF.

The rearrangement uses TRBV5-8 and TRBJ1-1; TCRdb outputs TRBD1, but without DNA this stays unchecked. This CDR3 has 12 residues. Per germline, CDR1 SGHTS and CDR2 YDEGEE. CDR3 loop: CASSFVRGPAFF.

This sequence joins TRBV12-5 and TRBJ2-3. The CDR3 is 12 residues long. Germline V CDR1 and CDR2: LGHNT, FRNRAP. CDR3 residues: CASGPYTDTQYF.

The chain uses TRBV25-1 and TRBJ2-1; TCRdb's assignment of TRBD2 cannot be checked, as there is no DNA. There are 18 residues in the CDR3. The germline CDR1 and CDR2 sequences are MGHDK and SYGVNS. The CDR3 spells CASSGLTVTSGTYNEQFF.

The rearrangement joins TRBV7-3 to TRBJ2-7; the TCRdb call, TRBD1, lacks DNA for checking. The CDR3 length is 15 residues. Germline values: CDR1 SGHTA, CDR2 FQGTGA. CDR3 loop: CASSLAPGGSYEQYF.

The CDR3 protein is CASHRDRTYNEQFF. V is TRBV6-2 or TRBV6-3 and J is TRBJ2-1; there is no DNA to check the TCRdb D call of TRBD1. Germline V gene data show CDR1 as MNHEY and CDR2 as SVGEGT. The CDR3 spans 14 residues.

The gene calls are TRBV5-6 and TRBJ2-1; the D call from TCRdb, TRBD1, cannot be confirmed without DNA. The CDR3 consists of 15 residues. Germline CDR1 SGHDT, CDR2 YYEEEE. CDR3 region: CASSPGQGPLNEQFF.

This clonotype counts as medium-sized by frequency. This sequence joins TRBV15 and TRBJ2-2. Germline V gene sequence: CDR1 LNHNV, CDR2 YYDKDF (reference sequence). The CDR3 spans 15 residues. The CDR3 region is CATSRVRQMAGELFF.

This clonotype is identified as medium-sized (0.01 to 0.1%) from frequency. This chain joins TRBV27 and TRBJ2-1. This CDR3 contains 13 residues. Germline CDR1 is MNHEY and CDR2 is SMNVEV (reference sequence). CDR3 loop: CASSLAGDNEQFF.

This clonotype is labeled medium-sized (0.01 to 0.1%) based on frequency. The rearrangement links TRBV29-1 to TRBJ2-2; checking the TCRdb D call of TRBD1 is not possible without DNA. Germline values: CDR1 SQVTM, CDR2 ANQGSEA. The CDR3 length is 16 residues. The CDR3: CSVEATGTTNTGELFF.

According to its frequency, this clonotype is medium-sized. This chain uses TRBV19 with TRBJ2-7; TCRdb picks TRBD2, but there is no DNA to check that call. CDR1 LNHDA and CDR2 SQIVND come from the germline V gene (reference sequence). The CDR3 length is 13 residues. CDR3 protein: CASSIGRPYEQYF.